Presented here are 17 T cell receptor beta chains from one specimen sequenced in a study of T-cell memory formation after mild COVID-19. TCRdb recomputed calls from the 5' RACE reads with MiXCR, one row per CDR3 protein. The sample carries about 350,000 distinct CDR3 sequences, roughly an eighth recorded once. The sample comprised PBMCs or a T cell subset sorted from them (not recorded which). Every receptor here comes from a man aged 18 to 29 who had mild COVID-19 (a few samples of this study predate the infection). Cell type and time point are not known.

This chain connects TRBV7-9 to TRBJ1-2; TRBD1 is a possible D gene (5 bases). The CDR3 loop spans 14 amino acids. Per the germline V gene, CDR1 is SEHNR and CDR2 is FQNEAQ (reference sequence). The ends were cut back, 2 bases at V and 7 bases at J, with 14 bases in the middle. DNA of the CDR3: TGTGCCAGCAGCTTAAGTGCAGGGCCGGCTGGCTACACCTTC. Residues: CASSLSAGPAGYTF.

The table lists this clonotype with a few counts. This chain's CDR3 is CASSYVRALNTEAFF. CDR3 bases: TGTGCCAGCAGTTACGTCAGGGCCTTGAACACTGAAGCTTTCTTT. The V and J genes are TRBV6-5 and TRBJ1-1; D possibly corresponds to TRBD1 (5 bases). There are 15 residues in the CDR3. The V and J ends lost 2 bases and 0 bases respectively, with 10 bases between them. CDR1 and CDR2 (germline): MNHEY, SVGAGI.

The CDR3 here is CASSPRDMGYEQYF. The DNA of the CDR3 is TGCGCCAGCAGCCCCCGGGATATGGGCTACGAGCAGTACTTC. The chain recombines TRBV5-1 with TRBJ2-7; TRBD2 is a possible D gene (5 bases). V dropped 4 bases and J dropped 3 bases, with 14 bases sitting between them. The germline CDR1 and CDR2 sequences are SGHRS and YFSETQ. CDR3 length: 14 amino acids.

CDR3 amino acids: CASSLQLYGYTF. CDR3 coding DNA: TGTGCCAGTAGTCTCCAGCTGTATGGCTACACCTTC. The gene calls are TRBV19 and TRBJ1-2; no clear D gene. The V and J ends lost 5 bases and 5 bases respectively, with 9 bases between them. CDR1 LNHDA and CDR2 SQIVND come from the germline V gene (reference sequence). The CDR3 runs to 12 residues.

This clonotype came up a few times. This sequence joins TRBV10-3 and TRBJ2-5; the match to TRBD1 covers 8 bases. CDR1 is ENHRY and CDR2 is SYGVKD in the germline V gene. J gave up 4 bases and V 3 bases, and 1 base lay outside the gene matches. CDR3 length equals 13 residues. In DNA, the CDR3 is TGTGCCATCAGTGACAGGGGGCTAGAGACCCAGTACTTC. Translated, it gives CAISDRGLETQYF.

Written as DNA, the CDR3 is TGTGCCAGCAGCCAGGAAGGGGCCGCGGAAACGAGCTACACCTTC. Protein: CASSQEGAAETSYTF. The chain has TRBV3-1 and TRBJ1-2, with D possibly matching TRBD1 (5 bases). Deletions cut 3 bases from V and 9 bases from J, with 20 bases between. Germline V gene sequence: CDR1 LGHDT, CDR2 YNNKEL (reference sequence). This CDR3 spans 15 amino acids.

In this sample, this clonotype turned up many times. The chain joins TRBV20-1 to TRBJ2-7; TRBD1 aligns across 8 bases. This CDR3 contains 14 residues. V dropped 6 bases and J dropped 0; count of bases not matched to a gene: 7. Germline-derived CDR1 and CDR2 are DFQATT and SNEGSKA (reference sequence). In nucleotides, the CDR3 is TGCAGTGCGGCAGGGGGCGCGGGCTCCTACGAGCAGTACGTC. Protein product: CSAAGGAGSYEQYV.

The sample holds a few counts of this clonotype. The chain has TRBV5-5 and TRBJ2-3; 7 nucleotides agree with TRBD2. Germline V gives CDR1 SGHKS, CDR2 YYEKEE (reference sequence). The CDR3 consists of 16 residues. J lost 4 bases, V lost 0 bases, and 8 bases had no gene match. In nucleotides, the CDR3 is TGTGCCAGCAGCTTGGCCGTGGGGGGGGTGGCAGATACGCAGTATTTT. Its protein is CASSLAVGGVADTQYF. Supplemented by reference TRBV5-5 and TRBJ2-3, the full variable domain reads DAGVTQSPTHLIKTRGQQVTLRCSPISGHKSVSWYQQVLGQGPQFIFQYYEKEERGRGNFPDRFSARQFPNYSSELNVNALLLGDSALYLCASSLAVGGVADTQYFGPGTRLTVL.

This chain uses TRBV9 with TRBJ2-1; D remains unclear. The ends were cut back, 3 bases at V and 4 bases at J, with 5 bases in the middle. CDR1 is SGDLS and CDR2 is YYNGEE in the germline V gene. This CDR3 is 12 amino acids long. DNA of the CDR3: TGTGCCAGCAGCGCCCAATACAATGAGCAGTTCTTC. Translated: CASSAQYNEQFF.

In this sample, this clonotype turned up many times. The genes are TRBV4-3 and TRBJ2-5; 7 nucleotides agree with TRBD2. This CDR3 has 16 amino acids. Trimming cost V 0 bases and J 2 bases; bases outside gene matches: 6. The germline V gene encodes CDR1 LGHNA and CDR2 YSLEER. CDR3 region: CASSQDVGRGQETQYF. In nucleotides, the CDR3 is TGCGCCAGCAGCCAAGATGTGGGGAGGGGACAAGAGACCCAGTACTTC.

This clonotype was observed a few times. CDR3 DNA sequence: TGTGCCAGCAGTTCTACGTCCGGGACAGCCCAAGAGACCCAGTACTTC. The encoded protein is CASSSTSGTAQETQYF. V and J are TRBV27 and TRBJ2-5; 7 bases match TRBD1. This CDR3 is built from 16 residues. With 4 bases clipped from V and 1 base from J, the junction kept 9 bases outside the gene matches. The germline V gene has CDR1 MNHEY and CDR2 SMNVEV (reference sequence).

This clonotype was found many times. This chain uses TRBV4-2 with TRBJ1-3; no clear D. Per germline, CDR1 LGHNA and CDR2 YNFKEQ. Deletions cut 5 bases from V and 0 bases from J, with 8 bases between. The CDR3 has 14 residues. Here the CDR3 reads CASSARYSGNTIYF. CDR3 DNA: TGTGCCAGCAGCGCTAGGTACTCTGGAAACACCATATATTTT.

This clonotype has just a few counts. The CDR3, as DNA: TGTGCCAGCACTGACTTAGCCAAAAACATTCAGTACTTC. Encoded protein: CASTDLAKNIQYF. The rearrangement links TRBV12-3 or TRBV12-4 to TRBJ2-4; D uncertain. This CDR3 is built from 13 residues. The ends were cut back, 7 bases at V and 0 bases at J, with 7 bases in the middle.

The DNA for the CDR3 is TGCGCCAGCAGCCAAGACAGGGGGCCGGGAGGCATTCAGTACTTC. Its protein is CASSQDRGPGGIQYF. This chain links TRBV4-3 with TRBJ2-4, with D tentatively TRBD1 (8 bases). The CDR3 has 15 residues. V gave up 0 bases and J gave up 9 bases, with 15 bases separating them. Per the germline V gene, CDR1 is LGHNA and CDR2 is YSLEER.

The V call is TRBV20-1, the J call TRBJ1-1; D is unresolved. The CDR3 runs 14 residues. Germline lookup yields CDR1 DFQATT and CDR2 SNEGSKA (reference sequence). The V end lost 0 bases, the J end lost 1 base, and 9 bases lay between the germline ends. The CDR3 sequence is CSARDLWRNTEAFF. CDR3 sequence (DNA): TGCAGTGCTAGAGATCTTTGGCGGAACACTGAAGCTTTCTTT.

This clonotype was seen a handful of times. The chain has TRBV7-9 and TRBJ1-3; D is ambiguous. CDR1 is SEHNR, CDR2 FQNEAQ, per germline (reference sequence). V gave up 5 bases and J gave up 0 bases, with 8 bases separating them. The CDR3 has 14 residues. The CDR3, as DNA: TGTGCCAGCAGCGGTAGTAACTCTGGAAACACCATATATTTT. Translation gives CASSGSNSGNTIYF.

As to this clonotype: One junction end disagrees with the germline gene, perhaps due to a read error. V gene TRBV7-2 combines with J gene TRBJ2-3; 11 nucleotides match TRBD2. Germline CDR1 reads SGHTA; CDR2 reads FQGNSA. This CDR3 has 18 residues. CDR3 sequence reads: CVSSLSWASGGRGDTQYF. CDR3 coding DNA: TGTGTCAGCAGCTTAAGTTGGGCTAGCGGGGGGAGGGGAGATACGCAGTATTTT.